This T cell receptor beta chain was identified in a study of blood T cells in healthy people across ages. Study-level points and caveats: Getting older went along with TCR beta diversity per million T cells dropping roughly linearly.

Of note for this clonotype: Its antigen is not known.

The CDR3 is made up of 14 amino acids. Germline assignment: CDR1 SEHNR and CDR2 FQNEAQ (reference sequence). V lost 5 bases to trimming and J lost 5 bases, with 13 bases between them. Donors each provided 8 to 10 milliliters of peripheral blood. With a J-beta primer mix and a sample-barcoded 5' primer, a second PCR ran about 7 to 12 cycles. A single record per CDR3 protein comes from TCRdb applying MiXCR to the 5' RACE reads. The table has more than 800,000 distinct CDR3 sequences, 45% seen once. This TCR came from a woman aged 60-75 years in good health. The rearrangement links TRBV7-9 to TRBJ2-1; D unclear. The source material was blood. The CDR3 DNA reads as TGTGCCAGCAGCCCGCCCCCTGCGAACAATGAGCAGTTCTTC. This codes for CASSPPPANNEQFF.